This T cell receptor beta chain was observed in a study of CD8 T cells in ankylosing spondylitis. Findings of the study overall: Earlier studies detected some motif variants in reactive arthritis synovial fluid and blood. The authors found the disease-linked clones to be CD8+ and relatively rare in peripheral blood. Blood of patients with ankylosing spondylitis appeared to be characterized by a TCR beta motif of roughly eight highly homologous variants. It was reported that disease-linked clones were significantly enriched in matched ankylosing spondylitis synovial fluid.

For TCR beta, libraries came from quantitative 5'-RACE with molecular barcodes. MiXCR, run by TCRdb on the 5' RACE reads, gives a single entry per CDR3 protein. In the table there are hundreds of thousands of distinct CDR3 sequences, roughly 12% of which are singletons. There are many counts of this clonotype. What it recognizes is unknown. The CDR3 is made up of 15 amino acids. V lost 1 base to trimming and J lost 0 bases, with 7 bases between them. The germline gives CDR1 SGHTA, CDR2 FQGNSA. This sequence was found in a male donor with ankylosing spondylitis. The sample was blood, either unsorted or a sorted T cell fraction (not recorded which). This rearrangement joins TRBV7-2 to TRBJ1-5, with D unresolved. The CDR3 DNA is TGTGCCAGCAGCTTAGACCCCCGTAGCAATCAGCCCCAGCATTTT. Residues: CASSLDPRSNQPQHF.